The 5 T cell receptor beta chains below all came from one sample that was sequenced in a study of blood T cell repertoires in COVID-19. The repertoire was sequenced with immunoSEQ multiplex PCR; TCRdb's copy has only in-frame clones and lacks some. The data hold almost 95,000 clones, with about 80% observed a single time. Sequenced: peripheral blood. The source of these receptors is a man aged 60-69 years with acute or convalescent COVID-19.

V is TRBV14 and J is TRBJ1-5, with a possible D match to TRBD1 (6 bases). CDR1 and CDR2 from the germline V gene are SGHDN and FVKESK. V lost 4 bases to trimming and J lost 4 bases, with 8 bases between them. The CDR3 totals 13 residues. CDR3 coding DNA: TGTGCCAGCAGCCTACAGGGTAATCAGCCCCAGCATTTT. Translating gives CASSLQGNQPQHF.

The chain carries TRBV5-1 and TRBJ1-3; D is perhaps TRBD1 (6 bases). Looked up from germline, CDR1 is SGHRS and CDR2 is YFSETQ. This CDR3 has 15 amino acids. Trimming took off 1 base at V and 0 bases at J, with 8 bases between the two ends. CDR3 nucleotide sequence: TGCGCCAGCAGCTTGACAGGGAGCTCTGGAAACACCATATATTTT. Translating it yields CASSLTGSSGNTIYF.

CDR3 nucleotides: TGTGCCAGTAGCCGGGGGGACACCGGGATGGGGGAGCAGTACTTC. Translating gives CASSRGDTGMGEQYF. The V gene is TRBV19, the J gene TRBJ2-7, with a possible D match to TRBD2 (7 bases). Germline assignment: CDR1 LNHDA and CDR2 SQIVND (reference sequence). Trimming took off 6 bases at V and 7 bases at J, with 22 bases between the two ends. This CDR3 contains 15 residues.

This sequence joins TRBV4-3 and TRBJ1-6; D is unresolved. The CDR3 is 16 residues long. In germline, CDR1 is LGHNA, CDR2 YSLEER. V shed 1 base and J shed 9 bases, with 16 bases lying between them. CDR3 amino acids: CASSQGQSSSGSPLHF. The CDR3 DNA is TGCGCCAGCAGCCAAGGACAATCCTCGAGTGGTTCACCCCTCCACTTT.

This chain links TRBV6-5 with TRBJ1-1, with D tentatively TRBD1 (6 bases). The length of the CDR3 is 15 residues. Trimming left V 7 bases short and J 0 bases short, with 15 bases between. Germline values: CDR1 MNHEY, CDR2 SVGAGI. The CDR3 DNA follows: TGTGCCAGCAACGACAGGAGAAACATGAACACTGAAGCTTTCTTT. It is translated as CASNDRRNMNTEAFF.